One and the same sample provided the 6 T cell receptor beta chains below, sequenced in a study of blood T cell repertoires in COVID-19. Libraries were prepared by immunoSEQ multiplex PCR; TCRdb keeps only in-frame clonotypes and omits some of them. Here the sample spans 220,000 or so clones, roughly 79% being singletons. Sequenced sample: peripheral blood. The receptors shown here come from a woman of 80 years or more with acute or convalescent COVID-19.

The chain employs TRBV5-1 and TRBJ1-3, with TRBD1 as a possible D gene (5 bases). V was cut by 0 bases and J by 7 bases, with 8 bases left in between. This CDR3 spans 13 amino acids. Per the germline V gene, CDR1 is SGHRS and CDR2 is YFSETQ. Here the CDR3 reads CASSLGAGNTIYF. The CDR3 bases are TGCGCCAGCAGCTTGGGGGCAGGGAACACCATATATTTT.

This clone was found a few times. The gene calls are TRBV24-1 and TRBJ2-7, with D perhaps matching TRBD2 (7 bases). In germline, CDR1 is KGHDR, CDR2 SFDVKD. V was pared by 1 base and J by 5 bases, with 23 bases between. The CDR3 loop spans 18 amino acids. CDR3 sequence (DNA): TGTGCCACCAGTGATTTATCCCCGGGGGCGGGAGTATTAGACGAGCAGTACTTC. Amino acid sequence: CATSDLSPGAGVLDEQYF.

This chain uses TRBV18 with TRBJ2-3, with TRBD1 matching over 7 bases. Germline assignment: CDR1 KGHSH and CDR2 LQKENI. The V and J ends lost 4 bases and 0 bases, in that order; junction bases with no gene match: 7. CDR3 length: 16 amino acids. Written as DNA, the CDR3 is TGTGCCAGCTCACGGGGGACAGTTCCTAGCACAGATACGCAGTATTTT. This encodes CASSRGTVPSTDTQYF.

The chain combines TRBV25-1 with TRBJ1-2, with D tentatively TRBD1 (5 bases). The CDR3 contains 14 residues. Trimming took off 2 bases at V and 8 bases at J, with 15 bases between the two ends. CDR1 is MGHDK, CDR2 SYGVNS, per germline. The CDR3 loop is CASSEGHRLGGYTF. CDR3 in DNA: TGTGCCAGCAGTGAAGGGCACAGGTTAGGAGGCTACACCTTC.

CDR3 residues: CASSFPPGESNSEAFF. CDR3 DNA sequence: TGTGCCAGCAGCTTTCCCCCAGGGGAATCAAATTCTGAAGCTTTCTTT. The chain links TRBV5-4 to TRBJ1-1; maybe TRBD1 (6 bases). Per the germline V gene, CDR1 is SGHNT and CDR2 is YYREEE (reference sequence). V was pared by 2 bases and J by 6 bases, with 20 bases between. CDR3 size: 16 residues.

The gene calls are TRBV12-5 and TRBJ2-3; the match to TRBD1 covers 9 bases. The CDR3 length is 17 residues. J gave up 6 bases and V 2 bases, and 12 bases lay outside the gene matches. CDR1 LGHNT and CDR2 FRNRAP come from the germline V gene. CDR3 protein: CASGLTKIQGAGDTQYF. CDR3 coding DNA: TGTGCTAGTGGTTTGACTAAGATACAGGGGGCAGGGGATACGCAGTATTTT.